The clone carrying this T cell receptor (beta chain) was seen more than once but under ten times. The data belong to a study of blood T cell repertoires in COVID-19. Looking at the study overall: Specimens from acute and convalescent COVID-19 originated in the United States, Italy and Spain. From T cells, B-cell-depleted T cells, or PBMCs came the material, which was cDNA or gDNA.

Original handling: Researchers report that nucleated cell counts were estimated from reference gene primer amplification. Here immunoSEQ multiplex PCR was the method, and the copy in TCRdb shows in-frame clones only, minus some. D and trimming were read from the DNA, whereas the V and J calls and clone size are those reported in that table. The sample contains some 350,000 clones, 90% of which appear only once. The CDR3 totals 13 residues. In germline, CDR1 is LGHDT, CDR2 YNNKEL (reference sequence). Trimming removed 1 base at V and 9 bases at J, with 12 bases between. The TCR was taken from a man younger than 30 with active or convalescent COVID-19. Sequenced input: peripheral blood. The chain joins TRBV3-1 (or the pseudogene TRBV3-2) to TRBJ2-5; the D gene is possibly TRBD2 (5 bases). This chain's CDR3 is CASSQGRLGAQYF. DNA of the CDR3: TGTGCCAGCAGCCAAGGCCGACTCGGGGCCCAGTACTTC.